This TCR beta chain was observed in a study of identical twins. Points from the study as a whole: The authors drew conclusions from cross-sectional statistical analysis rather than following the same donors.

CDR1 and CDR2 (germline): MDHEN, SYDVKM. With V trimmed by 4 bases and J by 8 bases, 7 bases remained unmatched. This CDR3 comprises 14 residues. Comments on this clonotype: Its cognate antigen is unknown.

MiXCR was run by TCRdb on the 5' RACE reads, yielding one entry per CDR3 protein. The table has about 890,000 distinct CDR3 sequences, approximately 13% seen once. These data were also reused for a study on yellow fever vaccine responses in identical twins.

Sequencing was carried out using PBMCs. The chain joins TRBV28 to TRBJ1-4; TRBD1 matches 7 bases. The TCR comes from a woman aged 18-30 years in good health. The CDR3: CASSWEQGKEKLFF. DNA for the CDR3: TGTGCCAGCAGTTGGGAACAGGGGAAGGAAAAACTGTTTTTT.